One sample yielded the 13 T cell receptor beta chains listed below, sequenced in a study of blood T cell repertoires in COVID-19 (dated by TCRdb to the early 2020s). Libraries were constructed by the immunoSEQ multiplex PCR assay. TCRdb obtained this table from immuneACCESS and retained in-frame rearrangements with V and J assigned. These tables miss some clones; where compared with another copy, unresolved V genes account for less than half of the shortfall, and the remainder is unexplained. This sample comprises 200,000 to 250,000 clones, about 90% of them detected only once. In total, the top ten clones hold about 15% of the sample. The sequenced sample was PBMCs or T cells enriched from blood (not recorded which). Receptors were obtained from a man aged 30 to 39 who had been exposed to COVID-19.

The V call is TRBV6-2 or TRBV6-3, the J call TRBJ2-3; D unresolved. CDR3 size: 14 residues. The V end lost 2 bases, the J end lost 6 bases, and 12 bases lay between the germline ends. From germline, CDR1 is MNHEY and CDR2 SVGEGT. The chain's CDR3 is CASSYGPSSDTQYF. Written as DNA, the CDR3 is TGTGCCAGCAGTTACGGGCCCTCCTCGGATACGCAGTATTTT.

The rearrangement joins TRBV5-1 to TRBJ1-1; the match to TRBD1 covers 7 bases. The CDR3 covers 11 residues. Losses at the gene ends were 4 bases for V and 8 bases for J; bases not matched to a gene: 2. Per the germline V gene, CDR1 is SGHRS and CDR2 is YFSETQ. CDR3 DNA sequence: TGCGCCAGCAGCGTACAGGGGGAAGCTTTCTTT. Translating it yields CASSVQGEAFF.

The rearrangement joins TRBV11-3 to TRBJ2-3, with 8 bases that match TRBD2. The CDR3 runs 17 residues. The germline gives CDR1 SGHNT, CDR2 YENEEA. V was pared by 1 base and J by 7 bases, with 13 bases of the junction left unmatched. CDR3 sequence: CASSLAGPGGGPNTQYF. The CDR3 DNA reads as TGTGCCAGCAGCTTAGCTGGTCCGGGCGGGGGGCCAAATACGCAGTATTTT.

This clone occurred a few times. This chain links TRBV4-1 with TRBJ1-6, with a weak D call TRBD1 (5 bases). This CDR3 is built from 15 residues. CDR1 and CDR2 (germline): MGHRA, YSYEKL. Between the trimmed V and J ends, which lost 1 base and 10 bases, there was a span of 14 bases. The CDR3 DNA reads TGCGCCAGCAGCCAAGGCGGGACGTCCAGCTCACCCCTCCACTTT. Translated, it gives CASSQGGTSSSPLHF.

The rearrangement uses TRBV9 and TRBJ1-1; D perhaps matches TRBD1 (6 bases). The V end was cut by 7 bases, the J end by 2 bases, with 15 bases between. Germline assignment: CDR1 SGDLS and CDR2 YYNGEE. This CDR3 region has 14 residues. The DNA for the CDR3 is TGTGCCAGCGAAGGGGGAAGGGGAAACACTGAAGCTTTCTTT. The encoded protein is CASEGGRGNTEAFF.

This clone was detected a few times. The rearrangement uses TRBV7-2 and TRBJ2-6, with 7 bases fitting TRBD1. V lost 1 base to trimming and J lost 0 bases; unmatched junction nucleotides: 9. The CDR3 contains 19 residues. Per the germline V gene, CDR1 is SGHTA and CDR2 is FQGNSA. The CDR3: CASSLVIVTGISGANVLTF. CDR3 sequence (DNA): TGTGCCAGCAGCTTAGTGATCGTGACAGGGATCTCTGGGGCCAACGTCCTGACTTTC.

V and J are TRBV11-2 and TRBJ1-3; D not certain. Trimming stripped 2 bases from V and 3 bases from J, with 20 bases between. From germline, CDR1 is SGHAT and CDR2 FQNNGV. The CDR3 extends over 18 amino acids. This chain's CDR3 is CASSLSRRTPTNGNTIYF. As DNA, the CDR3 is TGTGCCAGCAGCTTAAGTCGTAGGACTCCCACAAATGGAAACACCATATATTTT.

The chain is built from TRBV5-1 and TRBJ2-2; D gene ambiguous. The CDR3 is 14 amino acids. The V end lost 4 bases, the J end lost 1 base, and 8 bases lay between the germline ends. Germline values: CDR1 SGHRS, CDR2 YFSETQ. The CDR3 DNA follows: TGCGCCAGCAGCCTGGTACAGAACACCGGGGAGCTGTTTTTT. Translated, it gives CASSLVQNTGELFF.

The chain employs TRBV5-1 and TRBJ2-7, with D possibly TRBD2 on 7 matching bases. CDR1 is SGHRS, CDR2 YFSETQ, per germline. CDR3 size: 14 residues. V was shortened by 7 bases and J by 7 bases, with 21 bases between the two germline ends. The CDR3 coding sequence is TGCGCCAGCTGCATCGAGGGAGGGGGTAGGGAGCAGTACTTC. It translates to CASCIEGGGREQYF.

The chain carries TRBV4-3 and TRBJ1-6; no clear D gene. V lost 1 base and J 7 bases, leaving 11 bases between the germline ends. This CDR3 comprises 15 residues. Germline V gene lookup returns CDR1 LGHNA and CDR2 YSLEER. This chain's CDR3 is CASSQGNRENSPLHF. The CDR3 nucleotides are TGCGCCAGCAGCCAAGGCAACAGAGAAAATTCACCCCTCCACTTT.

Here the CDR3 DNA reads TGTGCCAGCGCCCGACAGACAACAGATACGCAGTATTTT. Encoded protein: CASARQTTDTQYF. The genes are TRBV7-2 and TRBJ2-3; possibly TRBD1 for D (5 bases). Germline V lookup: CDR1 SGHTA, CDR2 FQGNSA. With 8 bases removed from V and 3 bases from J, the gap between germline ends came to 12 bases. CDR3 length: 13 amino acids.

The chain carries TRBV2 and TRBJ1-5; 7 bases map to TRBD1. The J segment lost 4 bases and the V segment lost 6 bases, leaving 6 bases of the junction unmatched. Germline V lookup: CDR1 SNHLY, CDR2 FYNNEI. The CDR3 is 14 residues long. The CDR3 DNA reads TGTGCCAGCAGGGGGCAGGGGGTAAATCAGCCCCAGCATTTT. Translated, it gives CASRGQGVNQPQHF.

This clone was seen only a few times. The chain has TRBV6-2 or TRBV6-3 and TRBJ2-7, with D possibly being TRBD1 (6 bases). Germline V gene lookup returns CDR1 MNHEY and CDR2 SVGEGT. V was cut by 6 bases and J by 6 bases, with 21 bases left in between. The CDR3 is 15 amino acids. CDR3 coding DNA: TGTGCCAGCAGCCCCTACAGGGTTCAACGACTCGAGCAGTACTTC. Residues: CASSPYRVQRLEQYF.